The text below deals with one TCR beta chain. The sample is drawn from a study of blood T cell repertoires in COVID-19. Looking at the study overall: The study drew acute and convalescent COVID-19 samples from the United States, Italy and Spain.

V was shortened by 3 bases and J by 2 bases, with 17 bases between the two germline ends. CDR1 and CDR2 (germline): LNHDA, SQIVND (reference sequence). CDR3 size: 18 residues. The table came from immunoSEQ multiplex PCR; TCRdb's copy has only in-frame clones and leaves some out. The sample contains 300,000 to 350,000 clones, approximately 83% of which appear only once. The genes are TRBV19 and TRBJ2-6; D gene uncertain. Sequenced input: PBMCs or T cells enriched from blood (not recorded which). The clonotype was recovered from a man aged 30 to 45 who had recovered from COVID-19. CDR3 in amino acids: CASSMQQSSLTGANVLTF. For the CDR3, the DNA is TGTGCCAGTAGTATGCAACAGAGCAGTTTAACTGGGGCCAACGTCCTGACTTTC. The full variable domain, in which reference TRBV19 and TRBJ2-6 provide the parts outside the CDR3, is DGGITQSPKYLFRKEGQNVTLSCEQNLNHDAMYWYRQDPGQGLRLIYYSQIVNDFQKGDIAEGYSVSREKKESFPLTVTSAQKNPTAFYLCASSMQQSSLTGANVLTFGAGSRLTVL.